What follows are 31 T cell receptor beta chains derived from one specimen sequenced in a study of molecular identifiers for immune sequencing clone quantification (dated by TCRdb to 2016 to 2019). Libraries came from PCR. TCRdb shows the sequencer as Illumina HiSeq 4000. In TCRdb, the public reads were trimmed at Q25 with fastp and aligned with MiXCR, with productive beta chains retained. Each entry is one CDR3 protein sequence, shown with its most common DNA and genes. The sample yields around 20,000 distinct CDR3 sequences; under 20% were counted once. The ten largest clones represent 0.99% of the sample. The sample comprised naive CD8+ T cells from blood, with Jurkat cell RNA spiked in. The cell subset or site label here, explained by the study, means: FACS-sorted CD8+CD4-CCR7+CD45RA+ naive T cells. These receptors originate from a human donor in good health. Some libraries in this study had Jurkat cell RNA spiked in.

This clonotype has a count of ten or more. The gene calls are TRBV19 and TRBJ2-3; no definite D call. The V gene lost 3 bases and the J gene lost 4 bases, with 2 bases spanning the gap. From germline, CDR1 is LNHDA and CDR2 SQIVND (reference sequence). The CDR3 has 11 amino acids. The CDR3 DNA follows: TGTGCCAGTAGTATGTCAGATACGCAGTATTTT. Amino acids: CASSMSDTQYF.

This clonotype was recorded many times. This chain connects TRBV4-3 to TRBJ1-5, with D hard to call. The ends were cut back, 0 bases at V and 0 bases at J, with 9 bases in the middle. Germline values: CDR1 LGHNA, CDR2 YSLEER. The CDR3 extends over 16 amino acids. The CDR3 bases are TGCGCCAGCAGCCAAGATCGAATCTCTAGCAATCAGCCCCAGCATTTT. Residues: CASSQDRISSNQPQHF.

This clonotype is judged medium-sized. The chain has TRBV2 and TRBJ1-1; possible D gene TRBD1, 5 bases. CDR1 and CDR2 from the germline V gene are SNHLY and FYNNEI. The CDR3 sequence is 17 residues long. Trimming cost V 6 bases and J 10 bases, with 30 bases left between them. CDR3 in amino acids: CASSYPFPDSPLDGAFF. DNA for the CDR3: TGTGCCAGCAGCTATCCCTTCCCTGACAGTCCTCTTGACGGAGCTTTCTTT. The whole variable domain, remainder taken from reference TRBV2 and TRBJ1-1, is EPEVTQTPSHQVTQMGQEVILRCVPISNHLYFYWYRQILGQKVEFLVSFYNNEISEKSEIFDDQFSVERPDGSNFTLKIRSTKLEDSAMYFCASSYPFPDSPLDGAFFGQGTRLTVV.

This chain joins TRBV7-9 and TRBJ2-3; possible D gene TRBD2, 5 bases. CDR3 size: 14 residues. The germline CDR1 and CDR2 sequences are SEHNR and FQNEAQ (reference sequence). V was pared by 4 bases and J by 0 bases, with 8 bases between. CDR3 in DNA: TGTGCCAGCAGCTCAACGGGGAGCACAGATACGCAGTATTTT. This codes for CASSSTGSTDTQYF.

This clonotype was counted at least ten times. The CDR3, as DNA: TGCGCCAGCAGCCAAGTTTCTGGTCTAAGAGTCCCTCAAGAGACCCAGTACTTC. It specifies CASSQVSGLRVPQETQYF. The chain couples TRBV4-1 to TRBJ2-5, with D unclear. The germline gives CDR1 MGHRA, CDR2 YSYEKL. The ends were cut back, 1 base at V and 2 bases at J, with 20 bases in the middle. CDR3 size: 18 residues.

This clonotype was seen at least ten times. The germline gene is not matched at one end of the junction; a read error may be the cause. V and J are TRBV7-6 and TRBJ2-3; D gene uncertain. The CDR3 has 15 amino acids. The germline CDR1 and CDR2 sequences are SGHVS and FNYEAQ. CDR3 coding DNA: TGTGCCACCAGCCACGGGCCCGAAGATACAGATACGCAGTATTTT. Its translation: CATSHGPEDTDTQYF.

In the case of this clonotype: The conserved closing phenylalanine or tryptophan is absent in this CDR3, likely reflecting a read error. The V and J genes are TRBV20-1 and TRBJ2-3, with D uncertain. This CDR3 region has 15 residues. V lost 3 bases and J 0 bases, leaving 13 bases between the germline ends. Looked up from germline, CDR1 is DFQATT and CDR2 is SNEGSKA (reference sequence). The CDR3, as DNA: TGCAGTGCTAGGGATTTGGGATCTAGCACAGATACGCAGTATCTT. Amino acid sequence: CSARDLGSSTDTQYL.

This chain joins TRBV7-2 and TRBJ1-1, with D uncertain. V was clipped by 1 base and J by 6 bases, with 9 bases between them. CDR1 and CDR2 from the germline V gene are SGHTA and FQGNSA. This CDR3 spans 13 amino acids. CDR3 amino acids: CASSLVVDPEAFF. The CDR3 DNA is TGTGCCAGCAGCTTAGTGGTGGACCCTGAAGCTTTCTTT.

In its sample, this clonotype ranks as medium-sized. V is TRBV7-8 and J is TRBJ1-1; 7 bases are shared with TRBD1. Germline CDR1 SGHVS, CDR2 FQNEAQ. CDR3 length: 14 amino acids. V lost 0 bases and J lost 6; bases outside the gene matches: 4. CDR3 sequence reads: CASSLAWGTAEAFF. The CDR3 coding sequence is TGTGCCAGCAGCTTAGCGTGGGGGACAGCTGAAGCTTTCTTT.

This clonotype was detected many times. V usage is TRBV3-1 and J usage is TRBJ1-5; 10 bases agree with TRBD1. V was pared by 5 bases and J by 5 bases, with 3 bases of the junction left unmatched. Per germline, CDR1 LGHDT and CDR2 YNNKEL (reference sequence). The CDR3 spans 14 residues. CDR3 DNA sequence: TGTGCCAGCAGCGATGGGACAGGGGATCAGCCCCAGCATTTT. This encodes CASSDGTGDQPQHF.

This clonotype was seen a few times. One base away lies a much larger clone, so this may be a sequencing read error. V usage is TRBV2 and J usage is TRBJ2-3; a weak D match, TRBD2 (5 bases). CDR1 and CDR2 from the germline V gene are SNHLY and FYNNEI. This CDR3 is built from 15 residues. This CDR3 is CASGEGGGRTDTQYF. In DNA, the CDR3 is TGTGCCAGCGGTGAAGGTGGCGGGCGCACAGATACGCAGTATTTT.

This clonotype was seen ten or more times. The rearrangement uses TRBV20-1 and TRBJ2-3; D is possibly TRBD2 (6 bases). V lost 6 bases, J lost 6 bases, and 19 bases lay in between. The CDR3 contains 14 residues. CDR1 and CDR2 (germline): DFQATT, SNEGSKA (reference sequence). Written as DNA, the CDR3 is TGCAGTGCCATTAGACTGGCGGGACTCGATACGCAGTATTTT. Protein sequence: CSAIRLAGLDTQYF.

This clonotype was recorded many times. The chain recombines TRBV15 with TRBJ2-3; D not resolved. Germline loops: CDR1 LNHNV, CDR2 YYDKDF (reference sequence). Deletions cut 1 base from V and 4 bases from J, with 12 bases between. The length of the CDR3 is 15 residues. The CDR3 loop is CATSRVRAPPDTQYF. As DNA, the CDR3 is TGTGCCACCAGCAGAGTAAGGGCCCCCCCAGATACGCAGTATTTT.

This clonotype was picked up many times. The J gene is TRBJ1-5, the V gene TRBV18; no clear D. Germline V gene data show CDR1 as KGHSH and CDR2 as LQKENI. The CDR3 is 14 amino acids. The germline V and J ends were trimmed by 3 bases and 2 bases, with 8 bases remaining between them. CDR3: CASSPSRGNQPQHF. The CDR3 DNA reads TGTGCCAGCTCACCGTCCCGAGGCAATCAGCCCCAGCATTTT. Based on the CDR3 plus reference TRBV18 and TRBJ1-5, the full variable domain is NAGVMQNPRHLVRRRGQEARLRCSPMKGHSHVYWYRQLPEEGLKFMVYLQKENIIDESGMPKERFSAEFPKEGPSILRIQQVVRGDSAAYFCASSPSRGNQPQHFGDGTRLSIL.

This clonotype appeared many times. This chain joins TRBV10-3 and TRBJ2-7; the match to TRBD2 covers 9 bases. Per germline, CDR1 ENHRY and CDR2 SYGVKD. CDR3 size: 15 residues. Trimming removed 0 bases from V and 6 bases from J; junction bases left unmatched: 6. The CDR3 protein is CAISESIAGVIEQYF. In DNA, the CDR3 is TGTGCCATCAGTGAGTCGATAGCGGGAGTAATCGAGCAGTACTTC.

Many counts were recorded for this clonotype. This rearrangement joins TRBV9 to TRBJ2-6, with a weak D call TRBD2 (5 bases). V was pared by 4 bases and J by 0 bases, with 20 bases between. The CDR3 has 19 amino acids. Germline V gives CDR1 SGDLS, CDR2 YYNGEE. CDR3 protein: CASSTNLKSGSSGANVLTF. The CDR3 DNA sequence: TGTGCCAGCAGCACCAATTTGAAGTCGGGGAGCTCTGGGGCCAACGTCCTGACTTTC.

The genes are TRBV10-1 and TRBJ1-1; D is unresolved. The CDR3 extends over 14 amino acids. Looked up from germline, CDR1 is WNHNN and CDR2 is SYGVQD (reference sequence). With 2 bases removed from V and 0 bases from J, the gap between germline ends came to 7 bases. CDR3 DNA: TGCGCCAGCAGTGAGACGGGATTGAACACTGAAGCTTTCTTT. Translating gives CASSETGLNTEAFF.

This clonotype was seen only once. A much bigger clone sits one base away, suggesting this may be a read error. The chain is built from TRBV7-9 and TRBJ2-3; 7 positions match TRBD2. The CDR3 consists of 19 residues. Germline V CDR1 and CDR2: SEHNR, FQNEAQ (reference sequence). After removal of 3 bases from V and 4 bases from J, the junction contained 19 bases not matched to a gene. CDR3 coding DNA: TGTGCCAGCAGCTTCCGCCGCGGGACTAACGGGGGAGTTGCAGATACGCAGTATTTT. Protein sequence: CASSFRRGTNGGVADTQYF. The variable domain in full, completed from reference TRBV7-9 and TRBJ2-3, reads DTGVSQNPRHKITKRGQNVTFRCDPISEHNRLYWYRQTLGQGPEFLTYFQNEAQLEKSRLLSDRFSAERPKGSFSTLEIQRTEQGDSAMYLCASSFRRGTNGGVADTQYFGPGTRLTVL.

This clonotype was recorded many times. The V and J genes are TRBV4-1 and TRBJ2-7; 9 bases are a match to TRBD1. The length of the CDR3 is 14 residues. CDR1 is MGHRA, CDR2 YSYEKL, per germline. J gave up 6 bases and V 3 bases, and 6 bases lay outside the gene matches. The CDR3 DNA follows: TGCGCCAGCAGCCAGGACAGGGGATTCTTCGAGCAGTACTTC. Amino acids: CASSQDRGFFEQYF.

This clonotype was seen ten or more times. V and J are TRBV4-3 and TRBJ2-7, with D possibly matching TRBD2 (5 bases). The CDR3 length is 16 residues. In germline, CDR1 is LGHNA, CDR2 YSLEER. Trimming cost V 2 bases and J 3 bases, with 17 bases left between them. The CDR3 protein is CASSQFSVGIGYEQYF. The CDR3 nucleotides read TGCGCCAGCAGCCAATTTAGCGTCGGGATTGGCTACGAGCAGTACTTC.

This clonotype showed up many times. The rearrangement joins TRBV2 to TRBJ2-1; D gene ambiguous. Trimming removed 4 bases from V and 4 bases from J, with 14 bases in between. The CDR3 consists of 15 residues. Germline CDR1 SNHLY, CDR2 FYNNEI. The CDR3 DNA reads TGTGCCAGCAGTGCTTACAGCAATACTTACAATGAGCAGTTCTTC. Translated, it gives CASSAYSNTYNEQFF.

This clonotype was detected ten times or more. The chain combines TRBV11-2 with TRBJ1-1; D remains ambiguous. The germline CDR1 and CDR2 sequences are SGHAT and FQNNGV. Trimming took off 3 bases at V and 4 bases at J, with 12 bases between the two ends. CDR3 size: 14 residues. The CDR3 bases are TGTGCCAGCAGCTTCGTGGGGATGGGCACTGAAGCTTTCTTT. Protein sequence: CASSFVGMGTEAFF.

By sample share, this clonotype is medium-sized (0.01 to 0.1%). This chain joins TRBV7-8 and TRBJ2-7; D remains unclear. The germline V gene has CDR1 SGHVS and CDR2 FQNEAQ. The V gene lost 1 base and the J gene lost 3 bases, with 7 bases spanning the gap. The CDR3 loop spans 13 amino acids. CDR3 residues: CASSLGLNYEQYF. The CDR3 nucleotides are TGTGCCAGCAGCTTAGGCCTGAACTACGAGCAGTACTTC.

The sample holds one count of this clonotype. The junction does not match germline at one end; this may be a read error. The rearrangement joins TRBV5-6 to TRBJ2-7; 7 bases line up with TRBD1. Per germline, CDR1 SGHDT and CDR2 YYEEEE. The CDR3 contains 13 residues. In nucleotides, the CDR3 is TGCGCCAGCAGCTGGGGGACAGACCACGAGCAGTACTTC. Its translation: CASSWGTDHEQYF. The full variable domain, with the rest looked up from reference TRBV5-6 and TRBJ2-7, is DAGVTQSPTHLIKTRGQQVTLRCSPKSGHDTVSWYQQALGQGPQFIFQYYEEEERQRGNFPDRFSGHQFPNYSSELNVNALLLGDSALYLCASSWGTDHEQYFGPGTRLTVT.

This clonotype was seen repeatedly, ten times or more. The CDR3 sequence is CASSLKGGGGRVADTQYF. In DNA form, the CDR3 reads TGTGCCAGCAGCTTAAAGGGAGGAGGCGGGAGGGTCGCAGATACGCAGTATTTT. The chain joins TRBV7-3 to TRBJ2-3, with 9 nucleotides matching TRBD2. V lost 1 base and J lost 4; bases outside the gene matches: 12. CDR1 is SGHTA, CDR2 FQGTGA, per germline. The CDR3 length is 18 residues.

The table lists this clonotype with many counts. The V call is TRBV7-9, the J call TRBJ1-1; no firm D call. Germline assignment: CDR1 SEHNR and CDR2 FQNEAQ (reference sequence). The CDR3 is 13 residues long. Between the trimmed V and J ends, which lost 0 bases and 6 bases, there was a span of 8 bases. The CDR3 loop reads CASSLALNSEAFF. DNA of the CDR3: TGTGCCAGCAGCTTAGCCCTAAATTCTGAAGCTTTCTTT.

At least ten counts were recorded for this clonotype. CDR3 loop: CSARDDGGDYYNEQFF. CDR3 sequence (DNA): TGCAGTGCTAGAGATGATGGGGGGGACTACTACAATGAGCAGTTCTTC. The V and J genes are TRBV20-1 and TRBJ2-1; 7 bases are a match to TRBD2. V lost 0 bases to trimming and J lost 3 bases; unmatched junction nucleotides: 8. This CDR3 has 16 amino acids. In germline, CDR1 is DFQATT, CDR2 SNEGSKA (reference sequence).

This clonotype was observed many times. The chain links TRBV24-1 to TRBJ2-7; D is possibly TRBD2 (5 bases). The CDR3 loop spans 13 amino acids. V was shortened by 2 bases and J by 5 bases, with 9 bases between the two germline ends. The germline V gene has CDR1 KGHDR and CDR2 SFDVKD. The CDR3 region has the DNA TGTGCCACCAGTGATTCAGAGGGAAACGAGCAGTACTTC. Translation gives CATSDSEGNEQYF.

In this sample, this clonotype is medium-sized (0.01 to 0.1%). CDR3 sequence reads: CASSPSPGLEQYF. The CDR3 DNA follows: TGCGCCAGCAGCCCTTCCCCAGGGTTGGAGCAGTACTTC. The genes are TRBV4-3 and TRBJ2-7, with D perhaps TRBD1 (5 bases). CDR3 length: 13 residues. The V and J ends lost 4 bases and 7 bases respectively, with 14 bases between them. Germline CDR1 reads LGHNA; CDR2 reads YSLEER.

This clonotype was picked up many times. This chain connects TRBV12-3 or TRBV12-4 to TRBJ2-2, with TRBD1 matching 9 bases. The CDR3 has 16 residues. Trimming at V came to 6 bases and at J to 3 bases, leaving 8 bases not matched to a gene. The CDR3 DNA is TGTGCCAGCAGGGGAAGCCGGGACAGGGACACCGGGGAGCTGTTTTTT. Translated, it gives CASRGSRDRDTGELFF.

This clonotype was recorded once. It may be a read error: a sequence one base away is much more abundant. The chain uses TRBV6-2 or TRBV6-3 and TRBJ1-1; a weak D match, TRBD1 (5 bases). CDR1 is MNHEY and CDR2 is SVGEGT in the germline V gene. This CDR3 has 15 amino acids. CDR3 in DNA: TGTGCCAGCATCAACTACCGGGGCTTGGACACTGAAGCTCTCTTT. Protein sequence: CASINYRGLDTEALF.